One sample yielded the 13 T cell receptor beta chains listed below, sequenced in a study of Tregs in tolerant kidney transplant recipients. Here immunoSEQ multiplex PCR was the method, and the copy in TCRdb shows in-frame clones only, minus some. The sample lists fewer than 70,000 clones; 65% to 85% were seen once. Sequences were obtained from CD4+ T cells from blood. The receptors stem from a human donor in good health.

This clone was observed a single time. The rearrangement uses TRBV4-2 and TRBJ2-7; D tentatively reads TRBD1 or TRBD2 (6 bases each). Per germline, CDR1 LGHNA and CDR2 YNFKEQ. The CDR3 extends over 15 amino acids. V lost 4 bases to trimming and J lost 9 bases, with 22 bases between them. CDR3 coding DNA: TGTGCCAGCAGCCCACGGTGGGGGGCTTCATCTGGGCAGTACTTC. As protein: CASSPRWGASSGQYF.

The rearrangement links TRBV11-2 to TRBJ2-7, with TRBD1 identical over 9 bases. The germline V gene has CDR1 SGHAT and CDR2 FQNNGV. The CDR3 contains 13 residues. The trim removed 5 bases at V and 7 bases at J, leaving 6 bases unmatched. CDR3 DNA: TGTGCCAGCAGCCGGGACAGGGTATTAGAGCAGTACTTC. This sequence encodes CASSRDRVLEQYF.

The chain uses TRBV6-6 and TRBJ1-2; D ambiguous. This CDR3 has 16 residues. V was trimmed by 1 base and J by 0 bases, leaving 12 bases between them. Per the germline V gene, CDR1 is MNHNY and CDR2 is SVGAGI (reference sequence). The CDR3 nucleotides read TGTGCCAGCAGTTACTACAGTGACATATCTAACTATGGCTACACCTTC. This translates into CASSYYSDISNYGYTF.

The table lists this clone with a count of one. V usage is TRBV15 and J usage is TRBJ1-5; possibly TRBD1 for D (6 bases). The germline V gene encodes CDR1 LNHNV and CDR2 YYDKDF (reference sequence). The V and J ends lost 3 bases and 6 bases respectively, with 15 bases between them. The CDR3 has 15 amino acids. CDR3 sequence: CATSRGEGGGQPQHF. In DNA, the CDR3 is TGTGCCACCAGCAGGGGGGAGGGGGGCGGTCAGCCCCAGCATTTT.

This clone was seen a few times. The chain recombines TRBV28 with TRBJ2-5; unclear D gene. Trimming removed 5 bases at V and 0 bases at J, with 4 bases between. The V gene's germline CDR1 is MDHEN and CDR2 SYDVKM. The CDR3 extends over 12 amino acids. CDR3 coding DNA: TGTGCCAGCAGTGCCTACCAAGAGACCCAGTACTTC. Protein sequence: CASSAYQETQYF.

The J gene is TRBJ2-1, the V gene TRBV11-1, with 7 bases matching TRBD1. In germline, CDR1 is SGHAT, CDR2 FQDESV (reference sequence). V lost 5 bases, J lost 15 bases, and 10 bases stayed unmatched. The CDR3 is made up of 12 amino acids. CDR3 coding DNA: TGTGCCAGCAGCCCCGACAGGGATCGGCGGTTCTTC. This codes for CASSPDRDRRFF. Full variable domain (rest looked up from reference TRBV11-1 and TRBJ2-1): EAEVAQSPRYKITEKSQAVAFWCDPISGHATLYWYRQILGQGPELLVQFQDESVVDDSQLPKDRFSAERLKGVDSTLKIQPAELGDSAMYLCASSPDRDRRFFGPGTRLTVL.

This clone has a handful of counts. J is TRBJ1-1 and V is TRBV15, with D perhaps TRBD1 (5 bases). CDR3 size: 15 residues. Germline V gene data show CDR1 as LNHNV and CDR2 as YYDKDF (reference sequence). V lost 1 base to trimming and J lost 1 base, with 10 bases between them. CDR3 protein: CATSRVARANTEAFF. CDR3 in DNA: TGTGCCACCAGCAGAGTGGCCAGGGCGAACACTGAAGCTTTCTTT.

The chain combines TRBV2 with TRBJ1-3; 7 bases fit TRBD1. Trimming cost V 3 bases and J 8 bases; bases outside gene matches: 4. The CDR3 runs 13 residues. CDR1 is SNHLY, CDR2 FYNNEI, per germline. The CDR3 reads CASSDTGADTIYF. The DNA of the CDR3 is TGTGCCAGCAGTGATACAGGGGCAGACACCATATATTTT.

This clone was seen only once. The rearrangement links TRBV27 to TRBJ2-7; D possibly corresponds to TRBD1 (6 bases). Trimming left V 8 bases short and J 0 bases short, with 23 bases between. This CDR3 comprises 17 residues. Germline V gene data show CDR1 as MNHEY and CDR2 as SMNVEV (reference sequence). CDR3 nucleotides: TGTGCCAGCCCTTTTTCCCACCGGACAGTCCACTCCTACGAGCAGTACTTC. It encodes CASPFSHRTVHSYEQYF.

The chain links TRBV10-3 to TRBJ2-3; D ambiguous. CDR3 size: 14 residues. Trimming removed 8 bases from V and 0 bases from J, with 12 bases in between. The germline V gene encodes CDR1 ENHRY and CDR2 SYGVKD. CDR3 region: CAIAAISSTDTQYF. The CDR3 DNA is TGTGCCATCGCCGCCATTTCTAGCACAGATACGCAGTATTTT.

The chain combines TRBV29-1 with TRBJ1-4; TRBD1 matches at 11 bases. CDR3 length equals 14 residues. Germline V gene lookup returns CDR1 SQVTM and CDR2 ANQGSEA. The trim removed 7 bases at V and 8 bases at J, leaving 9 bases unmatched. The CDR3 spells CSGRGQGAKEKLFF. CDR3 sequence (DNA): TGCAGCGGGCGAGGACAGGGGGCAAAGGAAAAACTGTTTTTT.

The gene calls are TRBV5-1 and TRBJ1-6; tentative D call: TRBD1 (5 bases). CDR3 length: 14 amino acids. From germline, CDR1 is SGHRS and CDR2 YFSETQ. Deletions cut 0 bases from V and 10 bases from J, with 11 bases between. In nucleotides, the CDR3 is TGCGCCAGCAGCTTGGTCAGGGATGAATCACCCCTCCACTTT. Protein: CASSLVRDESPLHF.

This chain joins TRBV6-6 and TRBJ1-5; D is ambiguous. Germline values: CDR1 MNHNY, CDR2 SVGAGI (reference sequence). The CDR3 consists of 15 residues. V dropped 11 bases and J dropped 1 base, with 18 bases sitting between them. CDR3: CAVRDGVKSNQPQHF. DNA of the CDR3: TGTGCCGTCCGAGACGGGGTAAAAAGCAATCAGCCCCAGCATTTT.